This TCR beta chain came from a study of OX40 agonist ivuxolimab in advanced cancers. Study observations and caveats: The study found among the lowest clonal expansion in partial responders at 0.1-3.0 mg/kg. CD8+ T cells averaged more expanded clones than CD4+.

About this clone itself: Its antigen is unidentified. Other DNA variants within this sample encode the same CDR3.

Clones were sequenced by immunoSEQ multiplex PCR, and TCRdb holds only the in-frame ones, with some missing. Found here are about 86,000 clones, less than 95% of them singletons; the top ten hold roughly 8.9%. Source: CD4+ or CD8+ T cells sorted from blood, taken in a trial of the OX40 agonist ivuxolimab. This TCR was sampled from an adult with an advanced solid tumor such as melanoma, head and neck, liver or kidney cancer.

CDR3 loop: CASSLGQALTNEQFF. The CDR3, as DNA: TGTGCCAGCAGTTTGGGACAGGCTCTAACTAATGAGCAGTTCTTC. The chain uses TRBV27 and TRBJ2-1, with TRBD1 identical over 8 bases. V was pared by 3 bases and J by 7 bases, with 8 bases of the junction left unmatched. This CDR3 spans 15 amino acids. The germline CDR1 and CDR2 sequences are MNHEY and SMNVEV (reference sequence).